The 8 T cell receptor beta chains given below trace back to one sample, sequenced in a study of T cell responses to AZD1222 COVID-19 vaccine. Using immunoSEQ multiplex PCR, the repertoire was profiled, and TCRdb retains in-frame clones only, with some absent. This sample has approximately 160,000 clones, with roughly 93% found just once. The source material was peripheral blood, sampled on day 0 of AZD1222 vaccination. These receptors all stem from an adult in good health.

The chain employs TRBV4-1 and TRBJ1-4; 9 bases agree with TRBD1. V lost 3 bases, J lost 8 bases, and 7 bases stayed unmatched. Germline lookup yields CDR1 MGHRA and CDR2 YSYEKL. This CDR3 is 15 amino acids long. The CDR3 spells CASSHPGQGSEKLFF. DNA of the CDR3: TGCGCCAGCAGCCATCCGGGACAGGGATCAGAAAAACTGTTTTTT.

The chain uses TRBV7-3 and TRBJ1-4; D perhaps matches TRBD1 (5 bases). Germline CDR1 SGHTA, CDR2 FQGTGA. The CDR3 totals 16 residues. The germline V and J ends were trimmed by 1 base and 2 bases, with 11 bases remaining between them. The CDR3 here is CASSLRGPGTNEKLFF. The CDR3 DNA reads TGTGCCAGCAGCTTAAGGGGCCCGGGGACTAATGAAAAACTGTTTTTT.

The V gene is TRBV6-1, the J gene TRBJ1-1; 7 nucleotides agree with TRBD1. The J segment lost 0 bases and the V segment lost 3 bases, leaving 4 bases of the junction unmatched. The CDR3 has 15 residues. CDR1 and CDR2 from the germline V gene are MNHNS and SASEGT. CDR3 amino acids: CASSDRGIVNTEAFF. CDR3 DNA: TGTGCCAGCAGTGACAGGGGGATCGTGAACACTGAAGCTTTCTTT.

The chain has TRBV5-4 and TRBJ2-1, with 9 bases fitting TRBD2. The CDR3 length is 16 residues. The germline V gene encodes CDR1 SGHNT and CDR2 YYREEE (reference sequence). Trimming cost V 2 bases and J 8 bases; bases outside gene matches: 11. The CDR3, as DNA: TGTGCCAGCAGCTTTCTAGCGGGGAAGGGCGACTATGAGCAGTTCTTC. Amino acid sequence: CASSFLAGKGDYEQFF.

The J gene is TRBJ2-5, the V gene TRBV11-2, with D uncertain. Deletions cut 2 bases from V and 5 bases from J, with 9 bases between. The CDR3 covers 13 residues. The V gene's germline CDR1 is SGHAT and CDR2 FQNNGV. This chain's CDR3 is CASSLSSSETQYF. For the CDR3, the DNA is TGTGCCAGCAGCTTAAGTTCGAGCGAGACCCAGTACTTC.

As to this clone: The sample contains more than one DNA sequence encoding this CDR3. The chain employs TRBV28 and TRBJ2-7, with TRBD1 as a possible D gene (6 bases). The CDR3 is 13 amino acids. The V end lost 4 bases, the J end lost 1 base, and 8 bases lay between the germline ends. Germline V gene sequence: CDR1 MDHEN, CDR2 SYDVKM. The DNA for the CDR3 is TGTGCCAGCAGTTCCGGACAGTCCTACGAGCAGTACTTC. The encoded protein is CASSSGQSYEQYF.

This clone was seen a handful of times. V usage is TRBV4-1 and J usage is TRBJ2-7; 7 bases fit TRBD2. This CDR3 region has 14 residues. V lost 1 base, J lost 4 bases, and 4 bases stayed unmatched. Germline V CDR1 and CDR2: MGHRA, YSYEKL. CDR3 sequence reads: CASSQGEGGYEQYF. For the CDR3, the DNA is TGCGCCAGCAGCCAAGGGGAGGGCGGGTACGAGCAGTACTTC.

For the CDR3, the DNA is TGTGCCAGCAGCTTCAGGGCCTACGAGCAGTACTTC. It codes for CASSFRAYEQYF. The V call is TRBV7-2, the J call TRBJ2-7; D is possibly TRBD1 (5 bases). The germline V gene encodes CDR1 SGHTA and CDR2 FQGNSA. The CDR3 length is 12 residues. V shed 3 bases and J shed 2 bases, with 5 bases lying between them.